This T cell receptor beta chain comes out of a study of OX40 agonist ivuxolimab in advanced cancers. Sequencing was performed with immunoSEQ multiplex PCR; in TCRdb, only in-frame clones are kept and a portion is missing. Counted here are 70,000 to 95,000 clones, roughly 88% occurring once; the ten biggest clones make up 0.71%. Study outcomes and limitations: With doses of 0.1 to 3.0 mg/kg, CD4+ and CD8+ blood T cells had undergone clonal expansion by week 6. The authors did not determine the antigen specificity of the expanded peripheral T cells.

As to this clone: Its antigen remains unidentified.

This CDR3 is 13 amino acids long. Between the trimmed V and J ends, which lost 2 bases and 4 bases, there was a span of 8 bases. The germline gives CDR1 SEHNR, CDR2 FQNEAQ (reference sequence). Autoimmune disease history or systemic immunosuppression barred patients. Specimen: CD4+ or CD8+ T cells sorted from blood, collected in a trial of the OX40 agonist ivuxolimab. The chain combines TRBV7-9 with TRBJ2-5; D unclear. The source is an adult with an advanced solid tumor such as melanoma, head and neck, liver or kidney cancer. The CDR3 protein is CASSLRAGETQYF. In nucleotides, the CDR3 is TGTGCCAGCAGCTTAAGGGCTGGAGAGACCCAGTACTTC.